This T cell receptor (beta chain) comes out of a study of blood T cells in healthy people across ages. CDR1 and CDR2 (germline): SGDLS, YYNGEE. This CDR3 has 16 residues. The use of a sample-barcoded 5' primer and a J-beta primer mix characterized a second PCR of about 7 to 12 cycles. TCRdb independently ran MiXCR on the 5' RACE reads; one entry per CDR3 protein. Of 750,000 to 1,000,000 distinct CDR3 sequences in the sample, 29% were seen once. Worth noting for this clonotype: Compared with germline, one end of the junction differs, possibly owing to a read error.

These data were also filed under a second study, of T cells of mothers and their children.

The genes are TRBV9 and TRBJ2-3; 9 positions agree with TRBD2. This receptor was taken from a middle-aged woman in good health. The sample comprised blood. CDR3 loop: CANSPLAGGSTDTQYF. CDR3 DNA: TGTGCCAACAGCCCCCTTGCGGGGGGGAGCACAGATACGCAGTATTTT.